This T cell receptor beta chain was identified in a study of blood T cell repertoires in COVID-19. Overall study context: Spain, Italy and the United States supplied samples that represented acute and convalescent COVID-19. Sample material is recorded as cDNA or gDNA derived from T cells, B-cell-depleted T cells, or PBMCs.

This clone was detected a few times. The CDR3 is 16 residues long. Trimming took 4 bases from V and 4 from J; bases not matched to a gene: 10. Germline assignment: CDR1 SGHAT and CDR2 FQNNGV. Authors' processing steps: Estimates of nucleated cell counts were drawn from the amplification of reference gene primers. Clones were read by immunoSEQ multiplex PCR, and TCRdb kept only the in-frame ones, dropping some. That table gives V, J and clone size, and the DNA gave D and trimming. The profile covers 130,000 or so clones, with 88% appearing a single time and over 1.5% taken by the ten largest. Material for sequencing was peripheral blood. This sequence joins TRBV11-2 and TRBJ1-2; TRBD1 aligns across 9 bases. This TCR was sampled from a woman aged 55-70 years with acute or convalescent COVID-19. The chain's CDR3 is CASSSPNRGRLYGYTF. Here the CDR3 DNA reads TGTGCCAGCAGCTCTCCGAACAGGGGGCGTCTCTATGGCTACACCTTC.